These T cell receptor beta chains were read from a single sample in a study of early T cells in non-severe SARS-CoV-2 infection. One entry per CDR3 protein, called by TCRdb with MiXCR from the 5' RACE reads. Counted here are 100,000 to 150,000 distinct CDR3 sequences, about 15% occurring once; the ten biggest clones make up 20% to 25%. Sequencing was carried out using whole blood. The receptor set was obtained from an adult who was a healthcare worker with PCR-confirmed SARS-CoV-2 infection or an uninfected control (not recorded which). Both conserved end residues are part of each CDR3. A D gene is named only where the DNA matches it firmly. Size values are once, few and many counts, or a class for expanded clones, and some rows have none.

>TRBJ2-5|-|-|TRBV10-3
TGTGCCATCAGTGACCGTCTCCGGGACGAGGAGACCCAGTACTTC
CAISDRLRDEETQYF
>TRBJ2-3|few|-|TRBV12-3/TRBV12-4
TGTGCCAGCAGTTTAGGGGCTAGCACAGATACGCAGTATTTT
CASSLGASTDTQYF
>TRBJ1-5|-|-|TRBV2
TGTGCCAGCAGTGACTTGGGCAATCAGCCCCAGCATTTT
CASSDLGNQPQHF
>TRBJ1-1|-|-|TRBV19
TGTGCCAGTAGCCCCCGGACGATTGGGAACACTGAAGCTTTCTTT
CASSPRTIGNTEAFF
>TRBJ2-5|-|TRBD2|TRBV5-1
TGCGCCAGTCGGGGAAGCGGGGGCCCTGTCCAAGAGACCCAGTACTTC
CASRGSGGPVQETQYF
>TRBJ1-3|-|-|TRBV18
TGTGCCAGCTCCTTAACGGACACTGGGGGAAACACCATATATTTT
CASSLTDTGGNTIYF
>TRBJ1-1|-|TRBD1|TRBV14
TGTGCCAGCAGCCAAGACAGGGGGGGGACTGAAGCTTTCTTT
CASSQDRGGTEAFF
>TRBJ1-6|-|-|TRBV18
TGTGCCAGCTCACCCTCGGAATCACCCCTCCACTTT
CASSPSESPLHF
>TRBJ2-3|few|-|TRBV7-3
TGTGCCAGCAGCTTAACCGGAGGGATCACAGATACGCAGTATTTT
CASSLTGGITDTQYF
>TRBJ1-2|-|-|TRBV4-1
TGCGCCAGCAGCCCCCTGGGCGAGTCCGTGGAAGGCTACACCTTC
CASSPLGESVEGYTF
>TRBJ2-1|few|-|TRBV20-1
TGCAGTGCTACGTTCCGTGGGGTGGCAAGTGATGAGCAGTTCTTC
CSATFRGVASDEQFF
>TRBJ2-7|-|TRBD2|TRBV5-4
TGTGCCAGCGGGACTAGCGGGGACCTCAGGGAGCAGTACTTC
CASGTSGDLREQYF
>TRBJ2-7|-|TRBD2|TRBV20-1
TGCAGTGCTAGAGATCCCCGGGGGAGGGAGGGCGAGCAGTACTTC
CSARDPRGREGEQYF
>TRBJ1-5|many|-|TRBV6-1
TGTGCCAGCAGTGAAAACCAGCCGAGCCATAGGGATCAGCCCCAGCATTTT
CASSENQPSHRDQPQHF
>TRBJ2-3|-|-|TRBV7-6
TGTGCCAGCAGCCAGGGTCGGGAAGATACGCAGTATTTT
CASSQGREDTQYF
>TRBJ2-3|-|-|TRBV5-1
TGCGCCAGCAGCTGGAACCCATACACAGATACGCAGTATTTT
CASSWNPYTDTQYF
>TRBJ1-5|few|-|TRBV5-1
TGCGCCAGCAGATTGGACGGATATAGCAATCAGCCCCAGCATTTT
CASRLDGYSNQPQHF
>TRBJ2-1|few|TRBD2|TRBV20-1
TGCAGTGCTTTTCAGGCGGGGGGGCTGGACGAGCAGTTCTTC
CSAFQAGGLDEQFF
>TRBJ2-3|-|TRBD1|TRBV5-1
TGCGCCAGCAGCTGGGACAGTCAAGATACGCAGTATTTT
CASSWDSQDTQYF
>TRBJ1-1|few|-|TRBV19
TGTGCCAGTAGTATCTGGCCAGGGCGGAGCGCTGAAGCTTTCTTT
CASSIWPGRSAEAFF
>TRBJ2-3|many|-|TRBV12-3/TRBV12-4
TGTGCCAGCAGTCAACAATTACAAGGCACAGATACGCAGTATTTT
CASSQQLQGTDTQYF
>TRBJ2-7|few|-|TRBV4-1
TGCGCCAGCAGCCAGAACCGGGGCCTTATCTTC
CASSQNRGLIF
>TRBJ2-2|-|TRBD1|TRBV20-1
TGCAGTGGGACAGGGGACACCGGGGAGCTGTTTTTT
CSGTGDTGELFF
>TRBJ2-1|-|TRBD2|TRBV20-1
TGCAGTGCTAAAATTAGCGGGGGGGTCGACAATGAGCAGTTCTTC
CSAKISGGVDNEQFF
>TRBJ2-7|-|-|TRBV5-1
TGCGCCAGCAGCTTGGGAAGTACCCGGAGCTACGAGCAGTACTTC
CASSLGSTRSYEQYF
>TRBJ2-7|many|-|TRBV7-9
TGTGCCAGCAGCCTCAATACCTACGAGCAGTACTTC
CASSLNTYEQYF
>TRBJ1-1|few|TRBD1|TRBV7-8
TGTGCCAGCAGCTTATCGGGACAGTTGAACACTGAAGCTTTCTTT
CASSLSGQLNTEAFF
>TRBJ2-6|few|TRBD1|TRBV7-2
TGTGCCAGCAGCTTCAGGGCAGGGGGAATTGGGGCCAACGTCCTGACTTTC
CASSFRAGGIGANVLTF
>TRBJ2-7|many|-|TRBV3-1
TGTGCCAGCAGCCAGGGCCGCTCCTACGAGCAGTACTTC
CASSQGRSYEQYF
>TRBJ2-4|many|TRBD1|TRBV11-2
TGTGCCAGCAGCGATCGGACAGGGTTAAACATTCAGTACTTC
CASSDRTGLNIQYF
>TRBJ2-1|few|TRBD2|TRBV12-5
TGTGCTAGTGGTTTGCCTAGCGGGAGGGGAGGGCATGAGCAGTTCTTC
CASGLPSGRGGHEQFF
>TRBJ1-5|-|-|TRBV12-3/TRBV12-4
TGTGCCAGCAGCCCCACCCTGGGGGGCAATCAGCCCCAGCATTTT
CASSPTLGGNQPQHF